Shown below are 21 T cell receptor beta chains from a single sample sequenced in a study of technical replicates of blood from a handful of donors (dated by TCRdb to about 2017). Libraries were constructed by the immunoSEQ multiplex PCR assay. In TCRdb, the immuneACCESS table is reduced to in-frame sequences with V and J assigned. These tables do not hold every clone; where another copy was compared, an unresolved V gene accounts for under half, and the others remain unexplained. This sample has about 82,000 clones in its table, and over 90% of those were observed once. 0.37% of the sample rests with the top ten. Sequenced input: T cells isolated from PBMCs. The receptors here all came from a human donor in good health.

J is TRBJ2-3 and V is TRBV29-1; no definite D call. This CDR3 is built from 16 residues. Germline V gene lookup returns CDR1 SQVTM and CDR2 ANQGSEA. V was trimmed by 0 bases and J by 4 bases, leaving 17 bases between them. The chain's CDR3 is CSVEDRGGRQPDTQYF. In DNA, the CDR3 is TGCAGCGTTGAAGATCGAGGCGGAAGGCAGCCAGATACGCAGTATTTT.

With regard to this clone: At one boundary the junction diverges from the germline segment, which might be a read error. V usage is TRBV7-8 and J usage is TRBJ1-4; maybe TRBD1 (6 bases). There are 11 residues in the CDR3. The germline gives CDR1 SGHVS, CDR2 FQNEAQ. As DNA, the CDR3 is TGTGCCAGCAGCCGGGGGGCGGCCGAAGTTTTT. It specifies CASSRGAAEVF. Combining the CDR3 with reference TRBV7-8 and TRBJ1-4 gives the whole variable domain GAGVSQSPRYKVAKRGQDVALRCDPISGHVSLFWYQQALGQGPEFLTYFQNEAQLDKSGLPSDRFFAERPEGSVSTLKIQRTQQEDSAVYLCASSRGAAEVFGSGTQLSVL.

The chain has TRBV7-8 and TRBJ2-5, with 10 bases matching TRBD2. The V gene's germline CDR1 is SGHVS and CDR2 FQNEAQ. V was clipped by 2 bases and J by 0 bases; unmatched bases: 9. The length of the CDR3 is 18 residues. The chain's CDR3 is CASSLRYRGLANQETQYF. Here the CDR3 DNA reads TGTGCCAGCAGCTTAAGGTATCGGGGACTAGCGAACCAAGAGACCCAGTACTTC.

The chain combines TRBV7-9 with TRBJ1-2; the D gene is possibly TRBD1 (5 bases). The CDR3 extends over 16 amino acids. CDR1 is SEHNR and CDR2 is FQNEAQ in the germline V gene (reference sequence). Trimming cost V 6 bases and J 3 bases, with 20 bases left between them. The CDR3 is CASRALTPGKDYGYTF. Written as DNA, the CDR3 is TGTGCCAGCAGAGCCCTTACCCCAGGGAAGGACTATGGCTACACCTTC.

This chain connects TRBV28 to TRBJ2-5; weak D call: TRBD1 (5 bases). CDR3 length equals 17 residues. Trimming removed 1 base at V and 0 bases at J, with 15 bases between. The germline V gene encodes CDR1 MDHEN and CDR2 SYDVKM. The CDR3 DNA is TGTGCCAGCAGTTTATCCAATGTAAGACAGCACCAAGAGACCCAGTACTTC. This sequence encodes CASSLSNVRQHQETQYF.

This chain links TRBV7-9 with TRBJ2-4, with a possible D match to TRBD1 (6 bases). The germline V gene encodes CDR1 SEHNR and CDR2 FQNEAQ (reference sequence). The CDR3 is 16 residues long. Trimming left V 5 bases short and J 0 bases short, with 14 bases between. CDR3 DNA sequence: TGTGCCAGCAGCACCAACAGGGTACTAGCCAAAAACATTCAGTACTTC. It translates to CASSTNRVLAKNIQYF.

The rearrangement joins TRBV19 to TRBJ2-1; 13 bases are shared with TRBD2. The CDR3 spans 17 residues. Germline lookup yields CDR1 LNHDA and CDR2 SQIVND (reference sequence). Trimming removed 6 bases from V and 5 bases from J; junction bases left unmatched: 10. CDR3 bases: TGTGCCAGTAGCTCGCCGGGACTAGCGGGACAAGACAATGAGCAGTTCTTC. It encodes CASSSPGLAGQDNEQFF.

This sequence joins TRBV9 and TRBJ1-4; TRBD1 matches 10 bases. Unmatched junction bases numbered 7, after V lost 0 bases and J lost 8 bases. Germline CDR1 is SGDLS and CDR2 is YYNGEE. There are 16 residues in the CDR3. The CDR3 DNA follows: TGTGCCAGCAGCGTAGGCGGGACAGGGGTTGGGGAAAAACTGTTTTTT. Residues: CASSVGGTGVGEKLFF.

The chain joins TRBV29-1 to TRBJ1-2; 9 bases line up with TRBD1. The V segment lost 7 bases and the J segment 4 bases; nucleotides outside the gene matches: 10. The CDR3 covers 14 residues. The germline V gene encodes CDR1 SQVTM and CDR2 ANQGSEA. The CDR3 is CSAGDRDAPYGYTF. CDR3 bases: TGCAGCGCCGGGGACAGGGATGCCCCCTATGGCTACACCTTC.

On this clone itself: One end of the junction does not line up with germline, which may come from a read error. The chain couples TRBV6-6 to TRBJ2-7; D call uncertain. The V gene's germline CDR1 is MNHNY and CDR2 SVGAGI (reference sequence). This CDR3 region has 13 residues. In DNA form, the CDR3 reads TGTGCCAGTAGTTACTCGATGCCGGGCGAGCAGTACTTC. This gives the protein CASSYSMPGEQYF.

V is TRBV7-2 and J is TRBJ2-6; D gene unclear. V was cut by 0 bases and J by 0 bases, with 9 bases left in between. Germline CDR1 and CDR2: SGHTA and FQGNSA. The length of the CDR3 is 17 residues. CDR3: CASSLARLSSGANVLTF. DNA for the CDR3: TGTGCCAGCAGCTTAGCGCGATTAAGCTCTGGGGCCAACGTCCTGACTTTC.

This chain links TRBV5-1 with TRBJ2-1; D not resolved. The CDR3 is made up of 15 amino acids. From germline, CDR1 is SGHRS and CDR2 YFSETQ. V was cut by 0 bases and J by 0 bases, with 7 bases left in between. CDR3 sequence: CASSLERFSYNEQFF. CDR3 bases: TGCGCCAGCAGCTTGGAGAGGTTCTCCTACAATGAGCAGTTCTTC.

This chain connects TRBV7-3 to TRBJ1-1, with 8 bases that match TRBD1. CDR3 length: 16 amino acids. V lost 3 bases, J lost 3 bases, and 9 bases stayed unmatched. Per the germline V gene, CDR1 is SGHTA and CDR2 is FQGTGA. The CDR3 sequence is CASSFSGTGGYTEAFF. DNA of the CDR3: TGTGCCAGCAGCTTCTCCGGGACAGGCGGATACACTGAAGCTTTCTTT. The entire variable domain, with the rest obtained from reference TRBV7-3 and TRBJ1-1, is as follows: GAGVSQTPSNKVTEKGKYVELRCDPISGHTALYWYRQSLGQGPEFLIYFQGTGAADDSGLPNDRFFAVRPEGSVSTLKIQRTERGDSAVYLCASSFSGTGGYTEAFFGQGTRLTVV.

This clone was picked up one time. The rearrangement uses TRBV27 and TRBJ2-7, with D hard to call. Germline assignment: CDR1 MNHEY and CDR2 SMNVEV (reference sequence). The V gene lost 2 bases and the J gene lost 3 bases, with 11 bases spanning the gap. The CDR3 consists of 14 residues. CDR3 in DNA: TGTGCCAGCAGTTTACTGGGTGGAGTCTACGAGCAGTACTTC. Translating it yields CASSLLGGVYEQYF.

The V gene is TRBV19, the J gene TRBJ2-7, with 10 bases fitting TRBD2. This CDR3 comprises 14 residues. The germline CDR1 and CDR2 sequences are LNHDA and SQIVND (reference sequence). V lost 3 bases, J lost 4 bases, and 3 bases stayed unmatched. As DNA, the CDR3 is TGTGCCAGTAGTATCCAAGCGGGAGGGTACGAGCAGTACTTC. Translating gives CASSIQAGGYEQYF.

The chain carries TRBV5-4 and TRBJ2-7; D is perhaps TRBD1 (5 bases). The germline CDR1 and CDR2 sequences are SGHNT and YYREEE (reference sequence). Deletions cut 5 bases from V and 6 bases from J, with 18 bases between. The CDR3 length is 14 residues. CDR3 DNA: TGTGCCAGCAGACCAGATCTGGGGCCGGTCGAGCAGTACTTC. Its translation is CASRPDLGPVEQYF.

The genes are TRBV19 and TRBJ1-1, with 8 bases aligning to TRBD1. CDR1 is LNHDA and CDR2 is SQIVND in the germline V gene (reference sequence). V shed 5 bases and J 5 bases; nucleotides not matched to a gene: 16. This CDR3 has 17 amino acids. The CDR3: CASSAQDREVRRTEAFF. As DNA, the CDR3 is TGTGCCAGTAGTGCGCAGGACAGGGAAGTGAGGAGGACTGAAGCTTTCTTT.

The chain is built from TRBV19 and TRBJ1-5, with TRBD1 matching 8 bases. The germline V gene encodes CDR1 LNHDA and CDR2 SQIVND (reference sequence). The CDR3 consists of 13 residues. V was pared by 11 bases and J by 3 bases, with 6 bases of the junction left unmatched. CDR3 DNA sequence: TGTGCCGTAAAACAGGGGGTCAATCAGCCCCAGCATTTT. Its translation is CAVKQGVNQPQHF.

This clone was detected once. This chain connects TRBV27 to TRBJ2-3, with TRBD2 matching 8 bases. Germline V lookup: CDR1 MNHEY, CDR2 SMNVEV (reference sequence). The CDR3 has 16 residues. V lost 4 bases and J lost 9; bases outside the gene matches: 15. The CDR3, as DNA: TGTGCCAGCAGTTACATCACCTCGCCCGGGAGGGGCACGCAGTATTTT. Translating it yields CASSYITSPGRGTQYF.

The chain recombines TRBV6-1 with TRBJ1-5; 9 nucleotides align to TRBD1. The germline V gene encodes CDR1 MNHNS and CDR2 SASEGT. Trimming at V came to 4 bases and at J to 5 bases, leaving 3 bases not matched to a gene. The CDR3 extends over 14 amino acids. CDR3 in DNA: TGTGCCAGCAGTGGAGACAGGGGGTATCAGCCCCAGCATTTT. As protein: CASSGDRGYQPQHF.

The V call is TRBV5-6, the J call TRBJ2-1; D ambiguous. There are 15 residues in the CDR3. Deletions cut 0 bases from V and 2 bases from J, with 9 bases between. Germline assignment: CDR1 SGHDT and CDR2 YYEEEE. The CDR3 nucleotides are TGTGCCAGCAGCTTGGAGCGTCAGACCTACAATGAGCAGTTCTTC. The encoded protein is CASSLERQTYNEQFF.